This TCR beta chain was documented in a study of blood T cell repertoires in COVID-19. Study overall: The United States, Italy and Spain provided the acute and convalescent COVID-19 samples. Sources were T cells, B-cell-depleted T cells, or PBMCs; the material itself was cDNA or gDNA.

Trimming shortened V by 0 bases and J by 5 bases, and 14 bases separated the two germline ends. Germline lookup yields CDR1 SGHRS and CDR2 YFSETQ. The CDR3 consists of 16 residues. Per the original data handling: Scientists estimated how many nucleated cells there were by amplifying reference gene primers. This table comes from immunoSEQ multiplex PCR, and its TCRdb copy is limited to in-frame clones, with some not included. V, J and clone size derive from that table, while D and trimming were established from the DNA sequence. Found here are approximately 150,000 clones, 85% to 90% of them singletons; the top ten hold roughly 18%.

The rearrangement joins TRBV5-1 to TRBJ1-4, with D possibly matching TRBD1 (5 bases). Source material: peripheral blood. This clonotype was obtained from a man in his forties or fifties with active or convalescent COVID-19. The CDR3 protein is CASSLGWMRGNEKLFF. The CDR3 region has the DNA TGCGCCAGCAGCTTGGGTTGGATGCGGGGGAATGAAAAACTGTTTTTT. The whole variable domain, remainder taken from reference TRBV5-1 and TRBJ1-4, is KAGVTQTPRYLIKTRGQQVTLSCSPISGHRSVSWYQQTPGQGLQFLFEYFSETQRNKGNFPGRFSGRQFSNSRSEMNVSTLELGDSALYLCASSLGWMRGNEKLFFGSGTQLSVL.